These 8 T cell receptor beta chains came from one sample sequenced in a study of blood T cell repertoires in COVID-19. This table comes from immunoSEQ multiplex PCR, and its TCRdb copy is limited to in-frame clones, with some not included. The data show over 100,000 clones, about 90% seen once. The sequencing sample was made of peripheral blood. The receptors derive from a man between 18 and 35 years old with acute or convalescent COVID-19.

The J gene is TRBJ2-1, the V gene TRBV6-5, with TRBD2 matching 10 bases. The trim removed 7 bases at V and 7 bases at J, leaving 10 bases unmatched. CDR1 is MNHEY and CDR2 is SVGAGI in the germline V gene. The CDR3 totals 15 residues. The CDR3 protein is CASTYLAGGWNEQFF. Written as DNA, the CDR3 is TGTGCCAGCACATACTTAGCGGGAGGTTGGAATGAGCAGTTCTTC.

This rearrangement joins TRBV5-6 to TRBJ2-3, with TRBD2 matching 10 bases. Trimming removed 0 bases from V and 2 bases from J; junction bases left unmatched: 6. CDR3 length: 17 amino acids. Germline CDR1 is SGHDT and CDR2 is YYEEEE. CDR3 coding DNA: TGTGCCAGCAGCTTGGTGTTAGCGGGGGGATTCACAGATACGCAGTATTTT. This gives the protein CASSLVLAGGFTDTQYF.

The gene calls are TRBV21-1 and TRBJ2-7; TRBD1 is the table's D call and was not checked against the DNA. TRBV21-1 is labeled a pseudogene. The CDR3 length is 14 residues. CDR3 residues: CASRSRDRCYEQYF. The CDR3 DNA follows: TGTGCCAGCAGATCCCGGGACAGGTGCTACGAGCAGTACTTC.

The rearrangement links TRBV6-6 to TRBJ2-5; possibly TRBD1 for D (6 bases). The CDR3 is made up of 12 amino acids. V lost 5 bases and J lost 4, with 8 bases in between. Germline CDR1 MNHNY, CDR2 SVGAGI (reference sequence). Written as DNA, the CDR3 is TGTGCCAGCAGTGCAGGGGTAGAGACCCAGTACTTC. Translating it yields CASSAGVETQYF.

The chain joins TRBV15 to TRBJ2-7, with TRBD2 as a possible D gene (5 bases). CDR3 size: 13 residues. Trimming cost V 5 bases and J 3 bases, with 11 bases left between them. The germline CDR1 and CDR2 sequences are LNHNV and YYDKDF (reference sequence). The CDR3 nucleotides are TGTGCCACCAGCCCGGGATCTGACTACGAGCAGTACTTC. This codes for CATSPGSDYEQYF.

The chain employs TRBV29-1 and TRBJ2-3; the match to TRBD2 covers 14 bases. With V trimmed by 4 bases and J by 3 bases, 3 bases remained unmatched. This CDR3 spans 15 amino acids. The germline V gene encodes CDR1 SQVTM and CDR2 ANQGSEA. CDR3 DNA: TGCAGCGTTGCCGGGACTAGCGGGGGTACAGATACGCAGTATTTT. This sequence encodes CSVAGTSGGTDTQYF.

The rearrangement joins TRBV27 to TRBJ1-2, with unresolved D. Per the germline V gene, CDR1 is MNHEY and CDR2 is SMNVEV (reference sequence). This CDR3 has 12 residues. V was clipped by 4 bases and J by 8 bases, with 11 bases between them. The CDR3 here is CASSSGPGGYTF. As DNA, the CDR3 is TGTGCCAGCAGTTCCGGGCCGGGGGGCTACACCTTC.

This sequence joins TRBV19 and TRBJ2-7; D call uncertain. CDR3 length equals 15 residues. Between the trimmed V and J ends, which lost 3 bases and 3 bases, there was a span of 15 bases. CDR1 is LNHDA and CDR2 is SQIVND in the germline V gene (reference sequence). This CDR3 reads CASSITTGYGYEQYF. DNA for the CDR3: TGTGCCAGTAGTATTACGACTGGTTACGGCTACGAGCAGTACTTC.